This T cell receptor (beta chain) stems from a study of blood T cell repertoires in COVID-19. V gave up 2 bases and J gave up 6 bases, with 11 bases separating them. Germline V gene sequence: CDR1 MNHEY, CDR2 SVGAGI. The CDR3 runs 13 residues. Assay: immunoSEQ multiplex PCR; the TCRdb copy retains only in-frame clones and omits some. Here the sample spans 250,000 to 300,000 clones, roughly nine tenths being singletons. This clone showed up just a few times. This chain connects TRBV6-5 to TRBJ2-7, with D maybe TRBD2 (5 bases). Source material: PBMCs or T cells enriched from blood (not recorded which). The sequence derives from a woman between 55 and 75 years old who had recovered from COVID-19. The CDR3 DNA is TGTGCCAGCAGTTACAGAGCCGGGGTCGAGCAGTACTTC. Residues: CASSYRAGVEQYF.